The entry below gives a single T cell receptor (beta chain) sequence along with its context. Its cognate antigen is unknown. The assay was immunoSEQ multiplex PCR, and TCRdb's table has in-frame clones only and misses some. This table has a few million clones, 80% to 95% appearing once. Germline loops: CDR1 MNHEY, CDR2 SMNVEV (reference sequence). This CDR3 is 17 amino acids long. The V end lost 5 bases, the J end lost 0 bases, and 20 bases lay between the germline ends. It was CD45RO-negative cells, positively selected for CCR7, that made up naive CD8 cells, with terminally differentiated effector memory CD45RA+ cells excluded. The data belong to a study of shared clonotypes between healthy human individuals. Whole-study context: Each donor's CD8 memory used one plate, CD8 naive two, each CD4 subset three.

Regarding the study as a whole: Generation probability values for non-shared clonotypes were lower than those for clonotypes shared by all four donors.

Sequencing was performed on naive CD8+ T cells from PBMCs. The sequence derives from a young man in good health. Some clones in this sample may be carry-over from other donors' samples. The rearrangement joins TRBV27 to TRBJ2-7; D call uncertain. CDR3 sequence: CASSPPPDLESSYEQYF. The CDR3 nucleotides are TGTGCCAGCAGTCCACCACCCGACTTAGAAAGCTCCTACGAGCAGTACTTC.